Each of the 26 T cell receptor beta chains below was sequenced from the same sample in a study of CD8+ T cells in alopecia areata. Treatment described: oral pan-JAK inhibitor, 5-10 mg twice daily. It was cDNA, reverse transcribed from extracted RNA, that served as the sequencing template. TCRdb's copy holds only in-frame clones and misses some; the assay was immunoSEQ multiplex PCR. The data contain around 120,000 clones, approximately 57% of them singletons. Material: CD4+ T cells sorted from blood, obtained at week 4, from a patient treated with tofacitinib. These receptors all come from a human donor with alopecia areata.

The J gene is TRBJ1-1, the V gene TRBV25-1; D gene unclear. This CDR3 comprises 15 residues. CDR1 is MGHDK, CDR2 SYGVNS, per germline. Trimming removed 3 bases at V and 1 base at J, with 12 bases between. The CDR3 is CASSDGSPENTEAFF. CDR3 DNA: TGTGCCAGCAGTGATGGGAGCCCAGAGAACACTGAAGCTTTCTTT.

The rearrangement links TRBV7-2 to TRBJ1-2; D ambiguous. Germline V gene data show CDR1 as SGHTA and CDR2 as FQGNSA. The CDR3 length is 13 residues. The V end lost 0 bases, the J end lost 6 bases, and 8 bases lay between the germline ends. CDR3 amino acids: CASSLALGNGYTF. In DNA form, the CDR3 reads TGTGCCAGCAGCTTAGCTCTAGGCAATGGCTACACCTTC. Together with reference TRBV7-2 and TRBJ1-2, the CDR3 gives the full variable domain: GAGVSQSPSNKVTEKGKDVELRCDPISGHTALYWYRQSLGQGLEFLIYFQGNSAPDKSGLPSDRFSAERTGGSVSTLTIQRTQQEDSAVYLCASSLALGNGYTFGSGTRLTVV.

This chain joins TRBV11-1 and TRBJ2-5; 8 bases align to TRBD1. The V gene end was trimmed by 9 bases and the J gene end by 1 base; junction bases not matched to a gene: 4. The CDR3 covers 13 residues. The germline V gene encodes CDR1 SGHAT and CDR2 FQDESV (reference sequence). CDR3 amino acids: CAREGQGQETQYF. The CDR3 DNA reads TGTGCCAGAGAAGGACAGGGCCAAGAGACCCAGTACTTC.

The chain links TRBV18 to TRBJ2-1, with D perhaps matching TRBD1 (5 bases). Germline CDR1 is KGHSH and CDR2 is LQKENI. The V end was cut by 1 base, the J end by 0 bases, with 10 bases between. The CDR3 length is 16 residues. CDR3 bases: TGTGCCAGCTCACCACGTCCGGACACCTCCTACAATGAGCAGTTCTTC. Amino acid sequence: CASSPRPDTSYNEQFF.

This clone was counted between two and nine times. The J gene is TRBJ2-5, the V gene TRBV29-1; 7 bases match TRBD2. This CDR3 spans 13 amino acids. Germline CDR1 is SQVTM and CDR2 is ANQGSEA. Unmatched junction bases numbered 5, after V lost 3 bases and J lost 4 bases. CDR3 nucleotide sequence: TGCAGCGTTGACCAGACTAGCAGAGAGACCCAGTACTTC. This translates into CSVDQTSRETQYF.

This sequence joins TRBV30 and TRBJ1-2; no reliable D call. CDR3 size: 9 residues. Germline loops: CDR1 GTSNPN, CDR2 SVGIG (reference sequence). CDR3 DNA: TGTGCTTACGGCTATGGCTACACCTTC. Translating gives CAYGYGYTF.

The V gene is TRBV4-3, the J gene TRBJ1-2; TRBD1 might be the D (5 bases). Germline values: CDR1 LGHNA, CDR2 YSLEER. Trimming pared 3 bases from V and 3 bases from J, leaving 8 bases between. This CDR3 spans 13 amino acids. The CDR3 nucleotides are TGCGCCAGCAGCCAGCGGGGGGACTATGGCTACACCTTC. This gives the protein CASSQRGDYGYTF.

The rearrangement uses TRBV15 and TRBJ2-5; D gene uncertain. V lost 5 bases to trimming and J lost 4 bases, with 8 bases between them. Germline values: CDR1 LNHNV, CDR2 YYDKDF (reference sequence). The CDR3 totals 12 residues. The CDR3 reads CATSRVGETQYF. CDR3 nucleotides: TGTGCCACCAGCCGGGTGGGAGAGACCCAGTACTTC.

The rearrangement links TRBV9 to TRBJ2-7, with D possibly matching TRBD2 (7 bases). This CDR3 spans 16 amino acids. V dropped 0 bases and J dropped 6 bases, with 19 bases sitting between them. The germline V gene has CDR1 SGDLS and CDR2 YYNGEE. CDR3 loop: CASSVGWGGLVSEQYF. CDR3 DNA sequence: TGTGCCAGCAGCGTAGGGTGGGGGGGCCTCGTAAGCGAGCAGTACTTC.

Only a few counts were recorded for this clone. The rearrangement uses TRBV7-2 and TRBJ2-4; maybe TRBD1 (5 bases). Germline loops: CDR1 SGHTA, CDR2 FQGNSA. Trimming shortened V by 1 base and J by 1 base, and 11 bases separated the two germline ends. This CDR3 spans 16 amino acids. The CDR3 bases are TGTGCCAGCAGCTTAGGGGTCAGGGTCGCCAAAAACATTCAGTACTTC. Translating it yields CASSLGVRVAKNIQYF.

V and J are TRBV29-1 and TRBJ1-2, with a weak D call TRBD1 (6 bases). Per germline, CDR1 SQVTM and CDR2 ANQGSEA. V was trimmed by 6 bases and J by 1 base, leaving 12 bases between them. This CDR3 has 13 residues. The CDR3 DNA reads as TGCAGCGTCGGGGGGCCGGGTAACTATGGCTACACCTTC. Translation: CSVGGPGNYGYTF.

The chain uses TRBV27 and TRBJ2-3; D perhaps matches TRBD2 (5 bases). There are 13 residues in the CDR3. The V gene lost 8 bases and the J gene lost 6 bases, with 15 bases spanning the gap. From germline, CDR1 is MNHEY and CDR2 SMNVEV (reference sequence). The CDR3 sequence is CASRTPAEDTQYF. The CDR3 nucleotides read TGTGCCAGCCGTACTCCAGCGGAGGATACGCAGTATTTT.

The chain carries TRBV5-1 and TRBJ2-3, with TRBD1 as a possible D gene (6 bases). This CDR3 region has 18 residues. V was pared by 0 bases and J by 2 bases, with 19 bases between. Germline CDR1 reads SGHRS; CDR2 reads YFSETQ. The CDR3 protein is CASSLAPQGPQFTDTQYF. The CDR3 coding sequence is TGCGCCAGCAGCTTGGCCCCACAGGGCCCACAATTCACAGATACGCAGTATTTT.

The chain links TRBV5-4 to TRBJ1-1, with a weak D call TRBD1 (6 bases). The germline V gene has CDR1 SGHNT and CDR2 YYREEE (reference sequence). Trimming left V 0 bases short and J 6 bases short, with 12 bases between. There are 14 residues in the CDR3. The CDR3 DNA follows: TGTGCCAGCAGCTTGGTACAGGGCTTCGCTGAAGCTTTCTTT. Its translation: CASSLVQGFAEAFF.

The J gene is TRBJ2-1, the V gene TRBV7-8; 13 positions match TRBD2. The V and J ends lost 1 base and 5 bases, in that order; junction bases with no gene match: 8. The germline CDR1 and CDR2 sequences are SGHVS and FQNEAQ. The CDR3 consists of 18 residues. CDR3: CASSLVFQGLAGNNEQFF. DNA of the CDR3: TGTGCCAGCAGCTTAGTATTCCAGGGACTAGCGGGGAACAATGAGCAGTTCTTC.

This clone was detected once. The V and J genes are TRBV5-1 and TRBJ1-1; D unresolved. The CDR3 is made up of 15 amino acids. The ends were cut back, 3 bases at V and 0 bases at J, with 12 bases in the middle. The germline V gene has CDR1 SGHRS and CDR2 YFSETQ. In DNA, the CDR3 is TGCGCCAGCAGCTCCCTGGTACCCTTGAACACTGAAGCTTTCTTT. It yields the protein CASSSLVPLNTEAFF.

The chain employs TRBV9 and TRBJ1-5; D is perhaps TRBD1 (5 bases). The V end was cut by 1 base, the J end by 7 bases, with 15 bases between. Looked up from germline, CDR1 is SGDLS and CDR2 is YYNGEE. The CDR3 totals 15 residues. This chain's CDR3 is CASSVSSGWNQPQHF. In DNA, the CDR3 is TGTGCCAGCAGCGTATCCTCAGGGTGGAACCAGCCCCAGCATTTT.

This clone was seen just once. The chain combines TRBV10-3 with TRBJ1-2; D perhaps matches TRBD1 (6 bases). Trimming removed 10 bases at V and 4 bases at J, with 13 bases between. From germline, CDR1 is ENHRY and CDR2 SYGVKD. The CDR3 spans 12 residues. CDR3 nucleotides: TGTGCCACAGCAGGGGAATCCTATGGCTACACCTTC. Amino acids: CATAGESYGYTF.

The rearrangement joins TRBV4-1 to TRBJ1-5; 9 bases match TRBD1. The J segment lost 4 bases and the V segment lost 0 bases, leaving 4 bases of the junction unmatched. Germline V gene data show CDR1 as MGHRA and CDR2 as YSYEKL. The CDR3 has 16 amino acids. CDR3 nucleotides: TGCGCCAGCAGCCAAGATAGCGGACAGGGGAATCAGCCCCAGCATTTT. Its translation is CASSQDSGQGNQPQHF.

This clone occurred a few times. CDR3 protein: CAWSPRQETQYF. CDR3 DNA sequence: TGTGCCTGGAGTCCCCGACAAGAGACCCAGTACTTC. The V gene is TRBV30, the J gene TRBJ2-5; D is uncertain. In germline, CDR1 is GTSNPN, CDR2 SVGIG (reference sequence). CDR3 length: 12 amino acids. Trimming stripped 2 bases from V and 2 bases from J, with 6 bases between.

The gene calls are TRBV5-1 and TRBJ2-1, with D possibly TRBD1 on 6 matching bases. Germline V lookup: CDR1 SGHRS, CDR2 YFSETQ. The CDR3 is 14 residues long. V lost 2 bases, J lost 4 bases, and 10 bases lay in between. CDR3 in amino acids: CASSFSDSYNEQFF. CDR3 coding DNA: TGCGCCAGCAGCTTTTCGGACAGTTACAATGAGCAGTTCTTC.

The chain joins TRBV11-3 to TRBJ2-1; D gene uncertain. Trimming removed 1 base from V and 3 bases from J, with 4 bases in between. Germline V gene sequence: CDR1 SGHNT, CDR2 YENEEA. This CDR3 contains 13 residues. The CDR3 loop reads CASSLGGYNEQFF. Written as DNA, the CDR3 is TGTGCCAGCAGCTTAGGAGGCTACAATGAGCAGTTCTTC. The complete variable domain, with remaining parts taken from reference TRBV11-3 and TRBJ2-1, reads EAGVVQSPRYKIIEKKQPVAFWCNPISGHNTLYWYLQNLGQGPELLIRYENEEAVDDSQLPKDRFSAERLKGVDSTLKIQPAELGDSAVYLCASSLGGYNEQFFGPGTRLTVL.

The chain links TRBV18 to TRBJ1-5, with D possibly TRBD1 on 6 matching bases. CDR1 and CDR2 (germline): KGHSH, LQKENI. Trimming cost V 5 bases and J 3 bases, with 11 bases left between them. The CDR3 is 14 residues long. In DNA form, the CDR3 reads TGTGCCAGCTCAACCGGACAGTACAATCAGCCCCAGCATTTT. Residues: CASSTGQYNQPQHF.

This clone has only one observation. V is TRBV7-2 and J is TRBJ2-1; no definite D call. The CDR3 loop spans 12 amino acids. V was cut by 3 bases and J by 5 bases, with 5 bases left in between. Germline-derived CDR1 and CDR2 are SGHTA and FQGNSA. CDR3 protein: CASSFVNNEQFF. For the CDR3, the DNA is TGTGCCAGCAGCTTCGTTAACAATGAGCAGTTCTTC.

The gene calls are TRBV5-6 and TRBJ1-2, with D possibly being TRBD1 (5 bases). Germline V gene data show CDR1 as SGHDT and CDR2 as YYEEEE. The CDR3 runs 13 residues. V was clipped by 2 bases and J by 4 bases, with 9 bases between them. The CDR3 reads CASSFGRAYGYTF. DNA of the CDR3: TGTGCCAGCAGCTTTGGCAGGGCCTATGGCTACACCTTC.

This clone was observed a handful of times. The chain combines TRBV18 with TRBJ2-1, with 9 bases aligning to TRBD2. With V trimmed by 5 bases and J by 5 bases, 4 bases remained unmatched. The V gene's germline CDR1 is KGHSH and CDR2 LQKENI. CDR3 size: 14 residues. The CDR3 loop is CASSSGLAHNEQFF. CDR3 DNA: TGTGCCAGCTCATCGGGACTAGCCCACAATGAGCAGTTCTTC.